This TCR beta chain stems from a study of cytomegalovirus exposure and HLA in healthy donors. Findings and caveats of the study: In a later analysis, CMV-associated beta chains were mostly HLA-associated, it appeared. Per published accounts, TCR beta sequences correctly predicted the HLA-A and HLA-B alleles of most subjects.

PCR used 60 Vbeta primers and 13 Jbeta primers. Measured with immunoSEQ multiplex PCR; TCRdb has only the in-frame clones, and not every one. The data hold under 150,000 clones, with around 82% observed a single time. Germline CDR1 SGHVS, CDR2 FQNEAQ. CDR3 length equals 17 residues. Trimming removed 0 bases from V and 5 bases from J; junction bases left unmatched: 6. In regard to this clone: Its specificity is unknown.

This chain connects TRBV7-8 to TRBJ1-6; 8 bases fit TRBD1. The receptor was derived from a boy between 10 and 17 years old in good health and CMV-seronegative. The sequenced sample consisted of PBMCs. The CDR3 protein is CASSLASGGVNNSPLHF. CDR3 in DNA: TGTGCCAGCAGCTTAGCGTCAGGGGGCGTGAATAATTCACCCCTCCACTTT.